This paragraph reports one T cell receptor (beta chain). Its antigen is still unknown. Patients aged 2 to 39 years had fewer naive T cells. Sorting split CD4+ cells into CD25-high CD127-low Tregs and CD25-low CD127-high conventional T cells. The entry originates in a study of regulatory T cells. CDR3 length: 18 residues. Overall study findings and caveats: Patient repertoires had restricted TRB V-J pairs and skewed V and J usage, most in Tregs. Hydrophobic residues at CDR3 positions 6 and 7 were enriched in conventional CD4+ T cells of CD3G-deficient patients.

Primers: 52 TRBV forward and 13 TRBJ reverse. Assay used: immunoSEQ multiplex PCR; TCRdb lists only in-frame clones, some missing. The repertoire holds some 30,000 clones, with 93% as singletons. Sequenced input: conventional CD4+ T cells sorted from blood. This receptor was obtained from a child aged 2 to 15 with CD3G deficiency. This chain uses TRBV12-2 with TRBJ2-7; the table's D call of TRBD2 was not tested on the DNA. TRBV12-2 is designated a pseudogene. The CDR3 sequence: CASRLALQARDYSYEQYF. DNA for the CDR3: TGTGCAAGTCGCTTAGCTCTCCAGGCTAGGGACTACTCCTACGAGCAGTACTTC.